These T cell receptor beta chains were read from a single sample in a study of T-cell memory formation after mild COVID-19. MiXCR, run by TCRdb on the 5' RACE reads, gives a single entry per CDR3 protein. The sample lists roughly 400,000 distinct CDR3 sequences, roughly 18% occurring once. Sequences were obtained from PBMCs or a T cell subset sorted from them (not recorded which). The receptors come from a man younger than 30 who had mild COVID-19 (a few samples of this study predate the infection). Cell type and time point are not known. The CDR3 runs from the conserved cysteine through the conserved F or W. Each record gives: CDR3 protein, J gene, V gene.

cdr3_aa: CASSLQAGKYGYTF
j_call: TRBJ1-2
v_call: TRBV7-3

cdr3_aa: CASSYGLRATEAFF
j_call: TRBJ1-1
v_call: TRBV6-2/TRBV6-3

cdr3_aa: CASSSEGEGQPQHF
j_call: TRBJ1-5
v_call: TRBV7-9

cdr3_aa: CASSLAGSAKNIQYF
j_call: TRBJ2-4
v_call: TRBV5-1

cdr3_aa: CASSLSGHATGELFF
j_call: TRBJ2-2
v_call: TRBV7-2

cdr3_aa: CASGTGENYGYTF
j_call: TRBJ1-2
v_call: TRBV12-3/TRBV12-4

cdr3_aa: CASSARHPSAFF
j_call: TRBJ1-1
v_call: TRBV12-3/TRBV12-4

cdr3_aa: CASSSGLGGYEQYF
j_call: TRBJ2-7
v_call: TRBV12-3/TRBV12-4

cdr3_aa: CASNPTGRGRETQYF
j_call: TRBJ2-5
v_call: TRBV5-6

cdr3_aa: CASSLIEGRPEAFF
j_call: TRBJ1-1
v_call: TRBV7-2

cdr3_aa: CASSLDPSRGEQYF
j_call: TRBJ2-7
v_call: TRBV11-3

cdr3_aa: CASSWDSPRVWANVLTF
j_call: TRBJ2-6
v_call: TRBV7-2

cdr3_aa: CASSSLFVAYEQYF
j_call: TRBJ2-7
v_call: TRBV5-5

cdr3_aa: CASIAQGLDTEAFF
j_call: TRBJ1-1
v_call: TRBV6-9

cdr3_aa: CASSYGVYGYTF
j_call: TRBJ1-2
v_call: TRBV6-2/TRBV6-3

cdr3_aa: CASSRRSDTEAFF
j_call: TRBJ1-1
v_call: TRBV6-2/TRBV6-3

cdr3_aa: CASSFRWDTGELFF
j_call: TRBJ2-2
v_call: TRBV7-2

cdr3_aa: CSVNRGPYEQYF
j_call: TRBJ2-7
v_call: TRBV29-1

cdr3_aa: CASSYFLAVSSYNEQFF
j_call: TRBJ2-1
v_call: TRBV6-2/TRBV6-3

cdr3_aa: CASSLLGGPYNEQFF
j_call: TRBJ2-1
v_call: TRBV27

cdr3_aa: CASSKEGRSGSGANVLTF
j_call: TRBJ2-6
v_call: TRBV21-1

cdr3_aa: CSASRVGTVNYGYTF
j_call: TRBJ1-2
v_call: TRBV20-1

cdr3_aa: CASSQDPRGIYGYTF
j_call: TRBJ1-2
v_call: TRBV3-1